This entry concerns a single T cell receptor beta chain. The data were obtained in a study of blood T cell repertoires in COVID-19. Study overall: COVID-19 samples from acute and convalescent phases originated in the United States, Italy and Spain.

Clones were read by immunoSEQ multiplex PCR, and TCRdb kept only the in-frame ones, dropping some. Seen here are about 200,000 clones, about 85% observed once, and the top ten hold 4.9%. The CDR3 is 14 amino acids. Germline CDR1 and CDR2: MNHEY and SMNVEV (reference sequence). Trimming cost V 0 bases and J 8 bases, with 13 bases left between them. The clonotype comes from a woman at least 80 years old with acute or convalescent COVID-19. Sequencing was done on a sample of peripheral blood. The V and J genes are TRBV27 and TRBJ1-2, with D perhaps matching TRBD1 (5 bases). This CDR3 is CASSLSDSLRGYTF. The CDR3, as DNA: TGTGCCAGCAGTTTATCTGACAGCCTCCGGGGCTACACCTTC.